A single sample gave rise to the 9 T cell receptor beta chains below, sequenced in a study of blood T cell repertoires in COVID-19. Assay used: immunoSEQ multiplex PCR; TCRdb lists only in-frame clones, some missing. The sample carries about 140,000 clones, 75% to 90% recorded once. Material: peripheral blood. All receptors come from a woman older than 75 with acute or convalescent COVID-19.

In this sample, this clone turned up a few times. The chain uses TRBV6-5 and TRBJ1-1; D gene uncertain. The CDR3 covers 14 residues. Trimming removed 4 bases from V and 5 bases from J, with 14 bases in between. The germline V gene encodes CDR1 MNHEY and CDR2 SVGAGI. CDR3: CASSWVGGGTEAFF. The CDR3 region has the DNA TGTGCCAGCAGTTGGGTCGGAGGAGGGACTGAAGCTTTCTTT.

This clone was picked up one time. The V and J genes are TRBV18 and TRBJ1-4, with D possibly being TRBD1 (5 bases). The length of the CDR3 is 13 residues. Germline CDR1 reads KGHSH; CDR2 reads LQKENI. The V gene lost 6 bases and the J gene lost 0 bases, with 5 bases spanning the gap. CDR3 DNA sequence: TGTGCCAGCTCGACAGCAACTAATGAAAAACTGTTTTTT. Translation gives CASSTATNEKLFF. The whole variable domain, filled in from reference TRBV18 and TRBJ1-4, reads NAGVMQNPRHLVRRRGQEARLRCSPMKGHSHVYWYRQLPEEGLKFMVYLQKENIIDESGMPKERFSAEFPKEGPSILRIQQVVRGDSAAYFCASSTATNEKLFFGSGTQLSVL.

This rearrangement joins TRBV5-5 to TRBJ1-2, with D unresolved. The V end lost 1 base, the J end lost 4 bases, and 14 bases lay between the germline ends. The CDR3 loop spans 15 amino acids. In germline, CDR1 is SGHKS, CDR2 YYEKEE (reference sequence). The CDR3 region is CASSLSMAASYGYTF. As DNA, the CDR3 is TGTGCCAGCAGCTTGAGTATGGCCGCCAGCTATGGCTACACCTTC.

The V gene is TRBV14, the J gene TRBJ1-2, with a possible D match to TRBD1 (6 bases). The germline V and J ends were trimmed by 4 bases and 6 bases, with 9 bases remaining between them. From germline, CDR1 is SGHDN and CDR2 FVKESK. This CDR3 has 12 amino acids. The CDR3 spells CASSLNRDGYTF. DNA of the CDR3: TGTGCCAGCAGCCTTAACAGGGATGGCTACACCTTC.

The chain links TRBV19 to TRBJ1-2, with 8 bases lining up with TRBD1. The CDR3 is 17 amino acids. V lost 7 bases and J lost 4; bases outside the gene matches: 17. The germline gives CDR1 LNHDA, CDR2 SQIVND (reference sequence). CDR3 nucleotides: TGTGCCAGTATTCCCGATCCCCGGACAGGGACCCTCTATGGCTACACCTTC. This translates into CASIPDPRTGTLYGYTF. Full variable domain (outside the CDR3, taken from reference TRBV19 and TRBJ1-2): DGGITQSPKYLFRKEGQNVTLSCEQNLNHDAMYWYRQDPGQGLRLIYYSQIVNDFQKGDIAEGYSVSREKKESFPLTVTSAQKNPTAFYLCASIPDPRTGTLYGYTFGSGTRLTVV.

This rearrangement joins TRBV6-1 to TRBJ2-7; tentatively, D is TRBD1 (6 bases). With 1 base removed from V and 0 bases from J, the gap between germline ends came to 10 bases. This CDR3 has 15 amino acids. Germline assignment: CDR1 MNHNS and CDR2 SASEGT. This chain's CDR3 is CASSEGQVSSYEQYF. The CDR3 DNA reads TGTGCCAGCAGTGAAGGACAGGTGAGCTCCTACGAGCAGTACTTC.

V gene TRBV2 combines with J gene TRBJ2-7; 9 bases map to TRBD1. Trimming took 7 bases from V and 2 from J; bases not matched to a gene: 6. There are 14 residues in the CDR3. CDR1 and CDR2 from the germline V gene are SNHLY and FYNNEI. Here the CDR3 reads CASKPGQGAYEQYF. CDR3 DNA: TGTGCCAGCAAACCGGGACAGGGTGCCTACGAGCAGTACTTC.

The chain recombines TRBV18 with TRBJ1-1, with TRBD1 identical over 7 bases. Trimming removed 4 bases from V and 1 base from J; junction bases left unmatched: 3. Germline CDR1 KGHSH, CDR2 LQKENI. The CDR3 is 14 residues long. This CDR3 reads CASSLQGPNTEAFF. For the CDR3, the DNA is TGTGCCAGCTCACTACAGGGGCCGAACACTGAAGCTTTCTTT.

This chain links TRBV5-4 with TRBJ1-2; no clear D. V lost 2 bases, J lost 8 bases, and 16 bases lay in between. The CDR3 is 14 amino acids. Per germline, CDR1 SGHNT and CDR2 YYREEE (reference sequence). The CDR3 DNA sequence: TGTGCCAGCAGCTTTTTCAGTGGTTTCCGAGGCTACACCTTC. Translated: CASSFFSGFRGYTF.